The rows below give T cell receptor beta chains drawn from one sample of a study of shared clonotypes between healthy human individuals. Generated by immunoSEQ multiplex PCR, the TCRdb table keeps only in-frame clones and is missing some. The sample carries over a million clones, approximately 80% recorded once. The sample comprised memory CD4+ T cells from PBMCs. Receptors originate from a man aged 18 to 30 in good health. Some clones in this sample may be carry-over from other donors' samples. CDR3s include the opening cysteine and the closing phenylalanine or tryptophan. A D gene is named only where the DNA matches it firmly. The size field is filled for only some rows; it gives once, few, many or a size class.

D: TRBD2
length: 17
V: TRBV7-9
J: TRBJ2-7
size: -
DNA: TGTGCCAGCAGCCTTCAATCCCGGACTAGCGGGATCTACGAGCAGTACTTC
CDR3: CASSLQSRTSGIYEQYF

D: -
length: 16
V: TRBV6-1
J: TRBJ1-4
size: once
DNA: TGTGCCAGCAGTGAAAGACTAGCACGGTGGGGTGAAAAACTGTTTTTT
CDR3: CASSERLARWGEKLFF

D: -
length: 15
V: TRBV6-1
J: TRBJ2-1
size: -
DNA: TGTGCCAGCAGTATTAATGAACCTACCTACAATGAGCAGTTCTTC
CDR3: CASSINEPTYNEQFF

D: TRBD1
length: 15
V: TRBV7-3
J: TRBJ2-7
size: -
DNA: TGTGCCAGCAGCTATCTCCCGGGACAGGGCTACGAGCAGTACTTC
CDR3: CASSYLPGQGYEQYF

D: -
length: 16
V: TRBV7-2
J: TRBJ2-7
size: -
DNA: TGTGCCAGCAGCTTAGACCCCCCCTCTACGGTTGGCGAGCAGTACTTC
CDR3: CASSLDPPSTVGEQYF

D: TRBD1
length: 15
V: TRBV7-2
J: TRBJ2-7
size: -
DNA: TGTGCCAGCAGCTTAGGGTTGGGACAGGGAAGCGAGCAGTACTTC
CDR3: CASSLGLGQGSEQYF

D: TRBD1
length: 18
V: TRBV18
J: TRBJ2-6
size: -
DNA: TGTGCCAGCTCACCAATCCGGGACAGCATCTCTGGGGCCAACGTCCTGACTTTC
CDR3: CASSPIRDSISGANVLTF

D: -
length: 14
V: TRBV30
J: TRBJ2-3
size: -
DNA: TGTGCCTGGAGTGTACTGCGGGCCACAGATACGCAGTATTTT
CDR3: CAWSVLRATDTQYF

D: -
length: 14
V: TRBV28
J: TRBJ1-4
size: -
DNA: TGTGCCAGCAGGACCGGGGCCGGGGCGGAAAAACTGTTTTTT
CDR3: CASRTGAGAEKLFF

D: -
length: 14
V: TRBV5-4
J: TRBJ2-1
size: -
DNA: TGTGCCAGCCAGACAGTCCCCTCCTACAATGAGCAGTTCTTC
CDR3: CASQTVPSYNEQFF

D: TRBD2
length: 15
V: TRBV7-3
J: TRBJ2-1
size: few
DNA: TGTGCCAGCAGCCAATCTAGCGGGAGTTACAATGAGCAGTTCTTC
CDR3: CASSQSSGSYNEQFF

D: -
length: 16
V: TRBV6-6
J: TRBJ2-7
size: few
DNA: TGTGCCAGCAGTTTAAATCGGGACTTAATATCCTACGAGCAGTACTTC
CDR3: CASSLNRDLISYEQYF

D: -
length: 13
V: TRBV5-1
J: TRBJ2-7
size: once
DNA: TGCGCCAGCAGACAGGGCGACCTCTACGAGCAGTACTTC
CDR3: CASRQGDLYEQYF